These 2 T cell receptor beta chains were sequenced from one sample in a study of blood T cell repertoires in COVID-19. Using immunoSEQ multiplex PCR, the repertoire was profiled, and TCRdb retains in-frame clones only, with some absent. This sample has about 250,000 clones; nearly 90% occur once, and the top ten carry around 3.3%. Sequencing was performed on peripheral blood. All receptors come from a man between 18 and 35 years old with active or convalescent COVID-19.

This chain's CDR3 is CASSSKTGGSYNEQFF. The CDR3 nucleotides are TGTGCCAGCAGTTCCAAAACAGGGGGCTCCTACAATGAGCAGTTCTTC. The rearrangement uses TRBV6-5 and TRBJ2-1, with TRBD1 identical over 8 bases. Germline-derived CDR1 and CDR2 are MNHEY and SVGAGI. V gave up 4 bases and J gave up 0 bases; unmatched junction bases: 5. The CDR3 runs to 16 residues.

As for this clone: An end of the junction differs from the germline gene, which may be a read error. Other DNA sequences in the sample encode the same CDR3. The J gene is TRBJ2-1, the V gene TRBV7-7; TRBD2 aligns across 13 bases. In germline, CDR1 is SSHAT, CDR2 FNYEAQ (reference sequence). This CDR3 has 15 residues. The CDR3 loop is CASSLGLAGNNEQFF. CDR3 DNA: TGTGCTAGCAGCCTGGGACTAGCGGGAAACAATGAGCAGTTCTTC.